The 2 T cell receptor beta chains given below trace back to one sample, sequenced in a study of blood T cells in healthy people across ages. Sample-barcoded 5' priming and a J-beta primer mix drove a second PCR of about 6 to 12 cycles. TCRdb independently ran MiXCR on the 5' RACE reads; one entry per CDR3 protein. The table records roughly 1.7 million distinct CDR3 sequences, 30% to 35% of them present only once. The sample consisted of blood. The receptors here all came from a woman aged 25 to 45 in good health.

This rearrangement joins TRBV6-2 or TRBV6-3 to TRBJ1-5; TRBD1 matches at 7 bases. Germline CDR1 is MNHEY and CDR2 is SVGEGT. This CDR3 has 14 residues. J was trimmed by 7 bases and V by 7 bases; bases with no gene match: 10. CDR3 sequence: CASTRQGRRQPQHF. The DNA for the CDR3 is TGTGCCAGCACCAGACAGGGCCGACGACAGCCCCAGCATTTT.

This clonotype was seen a few times. V is TRBV4-1 and J is TRBJ2-3, with D hard to call. Deletions cut 1 base from V and 4 bases from J, with 9 bases between. The CDR3 loop spans 14 amino acids. Germline CDR1 reads MGHRA; CDR2 reads YSYEKL. This CDR3 is CASSQVRGSDTQYF. CDR3 DNA sequence: TGCGCCAGCAGCCAAGTCCGAGGATCAGATACGCAGTATTTT.